This record concerns one TCR beta chain sequence. TCRdb recomputed calls from the 5' RACE reads with MiXCR, one row per CDR3 protein. This sample yields some 560,000 distinct CDR3 sequences, of which 9.6% are seen a single time; around 3.1% belongs to the top ten. This specimen comes from a study of identical twins. Germline loops: CDR1 SGDLS, CDR2 YYNGEE. The CDR3 is 16 amino acids. V gave up 3 bases and J gave up 7 bases; unmatched junction bases: 9. The same sample was also used in a study of yellow fever vaccine responses in identical twins.

The source material was PBMCs. This clonotype was sampled from a woman aged 18-29 years in good health. J is TRBJ2-7 and V is TRBV9; 14 nucleotides match TRBD2. The CDR3 nucleotides read TGTGCCAGCAGCGACTGGACTAGCGGGAGGAATTTGGAGCAGTACTTC. Its translation: CASSDWTSGRNLEQYF. The entire variable domain, with the rest obtained from reference TRBV9 and TRBJ2-7, is as follows: DSGVTQTPKHLITATGQRVTLRCSPRSGDLSVYWYQQSLDQGLQFLIQYYNGEERAKGNILERFSAQQFPDLHSELNLSSLELGDSALYFCASSDWTSGRNLEQYFGPGTRLTVT.